One and the same sample provided the 2 T cell receptor beta chains below, sequenced in a study of CD8+ T cells in alopecia areata. cDNA serving as the sequencing template came from extracted, reverse transcribed RNA. The method was immunoSEQ multiplex PCR; TCRdb's version includes in-frame clones alone and lacks a portion of them. This sample carries more than 200,000 clones, roughly two thirds of them seen once, and the ten largest clones take around 1.2%. Sequenced here: CD4+ T cells sorted from blood, sampled at week 0. The receptor source for this set is a human donor with alopecia areata.

J is TRBJ2-2 and V is TRBV29-1; a weak D match, TRBD1 (6 bases). V was clipped by 2 bases and J by 3 bases, with 10 bases between them. Germline CDR1 reads SQVTM; CDR2 reads ANQGSEA. This CDR3 is 14 amino acids long. CDR3 nucleotides: TGCAGCGTTGAATCCAGGGGCCACACCGGGGAGCTGTTTTTT. This encodes CSVESRGHTGELFF.

The V gene is TRBV29-1, the J gene TRBJ1-1; D remains unclear. The CDR3 has 11 amino acids. Germline CDR1 and CDR2: SQVTM and ANQGSEA. V gave up 4 bases and J gave up 5 bases, with 8 bases separating them. The CDR3 loop reads CSVAGPTEAFF. Written as DNA, the CDR3 is TGCAGCGTTGCCGGTCCAACTGAAGCTTTCTTT.